The following is a TCR beta chain sequence with its context. There are a few counts of this clonotype. Its antigen has not been determined. No per-base quality is available; no much larger clone lies one base away. To prepare the library, 5' RACE was applied. Sequencer: Illumina HiSeq 2000. A universal primer binding site was introduced by template switching, and a unique molecular identifier was present in the final cDNA, enabling accurate counting of TCR cDNA molecules. First-strand cDNA for TCR alpha and beta chains was synthesized from specific primers in the conserved constant-segment region. Each cDNA library was double barcoded, with a SMART-Mk sample barcode plus Illumina barcodes, to control for contamination. Two successive PCR steps introduced TruSeq adapter sequences along with Illumina sample barcodes. TCR alpha and beta cDNA libraries were sequenced on the Illumina HiSeq platform with custom primers. Per the source publication's procedure: MiGEC processed the raw reads to extract unique molecular identifiers, while MiXCR was used to determine the CDR3 positions. Recombination models were inferred per individual with the repgenHMM and IGoR tools using an EM algorithm. Shared clonotype analysis was performed with the tcR package in R, normalizing sharing by the product of cloneset sizes. Out-of-frame nonproductive sequences were analyzed to study raw recombination free of thymic and clonal selection effects. TCRdb passed the public sequencing reads through fastp at Q25 and MiXCR, retaining productive beta sequences. One record per CDR3 amino acid sequence lists the most common genes and DNA. TCRdb, not the authors, supplied the V and J calls. Here the sample has over 500,000 distinct CDR3 sequences; 22% occur a single time. Together, the top ten hold roughly 0.91% of the sample.

This record comes from a study of identical twins (dated by TCRdb to the mid-2010s). For context, the study as a whole: The study deep-sequenced TCR alpha and beta repertoires from monozygotic twins, unrelated adults of various ages and cord blood to test whether fetal clonotypes persist. Replicate twin experiments were performed at different times using different library preparation protocols to rule out contamination.

V is cut back by 0 bases and J by 11 bases, with 9 bases in the junction unmatched. Taken from the germline V gene (reference sequence), the CDR1 and CDR2 loops are SEHNR and FQNEAQ. The CDR3 contains 14 residues, cysteine and phenylalanine counted. The only DNA kept is the CDR3, 42 bases in frame from the first base. All donors were healthy Caucasians. Three pairs of female monozygotic twins, all aged about 18 to 29 years, made up the twin cohort. CD4+ and CD8+ T cell populations were isolated with positive isolation kits from Invitrogen. The study at large found these results: Invariant T cells such as MAIT and iNKT could partly confound zero-insertion analyses, although diverse VJ usage argued against such confounding for most clonotypes. Fewer insertions were carried by abundant cord blood beta clonotypes, a similar but weaker trend appeared in young adult naive repertoires, and no such trend appeared in memory repertoires. Compared with coincidental sharing between unrelated individuals, an excess of low generation-probability sequences was observed among out-of-frame TCR alpha sequences shared between twins. Excess twin sharing in beta out-of-frame sequences was weaker because fewer shared sequences lowered the signal-to-noise ratio. Out-of-frame TCR alpha sharing in monozygotic twins was systematically underestimated by recombination models, whereas sharing between unrelated individuals was in agreement with the recombination models. Because the same donors could not be followed over many years, the conclusions relied on cross-sectional statistical analysis.

This sample was shared with a second study, whose subject was T cells expressing NK-cell markers. The second paper states: In sorted CD3+CD56+NKG2C+, CD3+CD56+NKG2C- and CD3+CD56-NKG2C+ T-cell subsets from several donors, TCR beta-chain repertoires were profiled. Among the eight sequenced donors, only one was HCMV-seronegative, while the other seven were HCMV-seropositive. To restrict sorting to alphabetaTCR-expressing T cells, an anti-gammadeltaTCR antibody was added in several experiments. For six donors, the dominant CD3+CD56+NKG2C+ clonotypes were among the top 10 CD8+ clonotypes and accounted for 1.0-7.0% of CD8+ T cells. Those dominant clonotypes were again the most abundant among CD3+CD56-NKG2C+ cells in a handful of donors, at roughly 25-60.1%. It remained unclear whether the expanded NKG2C-expressing T cell clones were specific for HCMV antigens. The study sequenced eight donors, all healthy volunteers chosen at random: three men and five women. HCMV-specific IgG was detected in serum with a commercial ELISA kit to determine HCMV serostatus. Reads were demultiplexed and grouped by UMI with MIGEC, and clonotypes were assembled and quantified with MiTCR. To exclude erroneous sequences, only TCR cDNA sequences supported by at least two reads were retained. The tcR package was used for downstream repertoire analysis, and clonotypes were matched between fractions using CDR3 nucleotide sequence together with V segment. VDJmatch was used to annotate antigen specificity against VDJdb, with one amino acid substitution allowed in CDR3.

This receptor was identified in a young woman in good health. The V and J genes are TRBV7-9 and TRBJ1-1, and 7 junctional nucleotides match TRBD1. Sequencing was performed on CD4+ T cells sorted from blood. Here is the DNA: TGTGCCAGCAGCTTAGCGGAGGGGGCCGGTTGGGCTTTCTTT. Translated, it gives CASSLAEGAGWAFF.